This TCR beta chain appears in the sequencing data of a study of blood T cells in healthy people across ages. General study results and limits: TCR beta diversity per million T cells fell roughly linearly with age.

Combining a sample-barcoded 5' primer with a J-beta primer mix, a second PCR ran for about 7 to 11 cycles. TCRdb passed the 5' RACE reads through MiXCR, listing each CDR3 protein once. The repertoire holds 1.5 million to 1.8 million distinct CDR3 sequences, with under 55% as singletons. Comments on this clonotype: As yet, its antigen is unknown.

Sequencing was done on a sample of blood. This receptor was taken from a woman aged 18-35 years in good health.

The CDR3 protein is CASRLTSGGDTQYF. The DNA of the CDR3 is TGTGCCAGCAGGCTGACTAGCGGGGGGGATACGCAGTATTTT. The chain has TRBV12-3 or TRBV12-4 and TRBJ2-3, with TRBD2 identical over 13 bases. J gave up 6 bases and V 6 bases, and 3 bases lay outside the gene matches. The CDR3 has 14 residues.